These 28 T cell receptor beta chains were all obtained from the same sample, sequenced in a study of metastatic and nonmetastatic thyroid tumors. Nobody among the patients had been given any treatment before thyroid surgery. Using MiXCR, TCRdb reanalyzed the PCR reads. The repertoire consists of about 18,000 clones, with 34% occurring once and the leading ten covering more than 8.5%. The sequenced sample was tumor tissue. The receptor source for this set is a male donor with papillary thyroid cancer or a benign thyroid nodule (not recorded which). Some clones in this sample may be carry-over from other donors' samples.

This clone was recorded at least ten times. The CDR3 DNA reads TGCAGTGCCAGCCAGATACCGAACACTGAAGCTTTCTTT. Translating gives CSASQIPNTEAFF. The chain links TRBV20-1 to TRBJ1-1; no reliable D call. Germline lookup yields CDR1 DFQATT and CDR2 SNEGSKA (reference sequence). The CDR3 covers 13 residues. V was shortened by 6 bases and J by 1 base, with 12 bases between the two germline ends.

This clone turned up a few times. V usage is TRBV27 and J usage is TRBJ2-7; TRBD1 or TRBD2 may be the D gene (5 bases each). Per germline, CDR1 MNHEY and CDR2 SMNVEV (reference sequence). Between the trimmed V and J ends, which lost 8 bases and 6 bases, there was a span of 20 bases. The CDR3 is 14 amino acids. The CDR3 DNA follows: TGTGCCAGCCGTAGGGTCCGGGACGATTCCGAGCAGTACTTC. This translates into CASRRVRDDSEQYF.

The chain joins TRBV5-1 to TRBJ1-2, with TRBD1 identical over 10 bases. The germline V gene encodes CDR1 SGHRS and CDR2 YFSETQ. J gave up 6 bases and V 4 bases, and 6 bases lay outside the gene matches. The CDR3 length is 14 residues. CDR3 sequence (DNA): TGCGCCAGCAGCATAGCCGGGACAGGGGATGGCTACACCTTC. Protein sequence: CASSIAGTGDGYTF.

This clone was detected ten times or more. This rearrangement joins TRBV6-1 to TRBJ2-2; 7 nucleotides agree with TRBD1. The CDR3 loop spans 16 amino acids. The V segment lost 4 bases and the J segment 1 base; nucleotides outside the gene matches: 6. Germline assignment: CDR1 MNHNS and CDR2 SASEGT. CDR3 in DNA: TGTGCCAGCAGTGGAGGCCGGACAGGGAACACCGGGGAGCTGTTTTTT. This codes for CASSGGRTGNTGELFF.

The CDR3 nucleotides are TGTGCCAGCAGCTTGGGGGCTAGCACAGATACGCAGTATTTT. This codes for CASSLGASTDTQYF. V gene TRBV5-6 combines with J gene TRBJ2-3; no firm D call. The germline V and J ends were trimmed by 0 bases and 0 bases, with 5 bases remaining between them. The CDR3 has 14 amino acids. Germline V gene data show CDR1 as SGHDT and CDR2 as YYEEEE.

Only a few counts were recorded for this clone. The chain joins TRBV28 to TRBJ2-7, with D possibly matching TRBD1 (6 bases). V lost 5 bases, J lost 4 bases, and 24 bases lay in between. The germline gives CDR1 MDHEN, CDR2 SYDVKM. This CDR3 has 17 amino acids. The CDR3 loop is CASSPPLSGGALYEQYF. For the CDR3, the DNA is TGTGCCAGCAGTCCACCGTTGAGTGGGGGCGCGTTATACGAGCAGTACTTC.

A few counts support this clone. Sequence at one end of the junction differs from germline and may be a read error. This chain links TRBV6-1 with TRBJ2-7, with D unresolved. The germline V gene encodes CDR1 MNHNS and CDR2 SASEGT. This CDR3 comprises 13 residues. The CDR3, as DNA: TGTGCCAGCAGCCCCGGCCATGGCTACGAGCATTACTTC. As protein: CASSPGHGYEHYF.

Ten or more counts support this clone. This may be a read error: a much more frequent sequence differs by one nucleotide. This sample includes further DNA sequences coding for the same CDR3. The CDR3 DNA follows: TGCGCCTGGAGTGCGGGCGCGGCGAATGAGCAGTTCTTC. As protein: CAWSAGAANEQFF. V usage is TRBV30 and J usage is TRBJ2-1; D might be TRBD2 (5 bases). Germline assignment: CDR1 GTSNPN and CDR2 SVGIG (reference sequence). The CDR3 sequence is 13 residues long.

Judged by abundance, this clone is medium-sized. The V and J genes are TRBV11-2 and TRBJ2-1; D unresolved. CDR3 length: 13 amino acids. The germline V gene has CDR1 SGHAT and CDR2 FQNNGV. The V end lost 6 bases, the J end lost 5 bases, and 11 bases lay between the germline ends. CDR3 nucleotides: TGTGCCAGCAGTTACGGCTCACACAATGAGCAGTTCTTC. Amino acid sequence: CASSYGSHNEQFF.

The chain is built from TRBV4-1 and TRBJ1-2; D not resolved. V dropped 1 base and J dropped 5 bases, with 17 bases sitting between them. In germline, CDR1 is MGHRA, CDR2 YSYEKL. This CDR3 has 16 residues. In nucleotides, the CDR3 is TGCGCCAGCAGCCAAGGGGTTCCCGGACCGGTTTATGGCTACACCTTC. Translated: CASSQGVPGPVYGYTF.

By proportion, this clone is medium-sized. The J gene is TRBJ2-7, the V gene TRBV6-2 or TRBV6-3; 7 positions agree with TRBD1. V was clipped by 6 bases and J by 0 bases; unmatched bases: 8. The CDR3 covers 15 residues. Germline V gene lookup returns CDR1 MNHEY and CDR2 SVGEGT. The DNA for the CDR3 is TGTGCCAGCAGAGTGACAGGGCCGAGCTCCTACGAGCAGTACTTC. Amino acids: CASRVTGPSSYEQYF.

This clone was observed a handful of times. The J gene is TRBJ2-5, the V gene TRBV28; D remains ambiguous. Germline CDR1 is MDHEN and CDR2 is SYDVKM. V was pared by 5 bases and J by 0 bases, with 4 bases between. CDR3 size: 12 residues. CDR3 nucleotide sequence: TGTGCCAGCAGTCCGTACCAAGAGACCCAGTACTTC. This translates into CASSPYQETQYF. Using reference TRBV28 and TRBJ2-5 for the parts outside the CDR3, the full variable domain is DVKVTQSSRYLVKRTGEKVFLECVQDMDHENMFWYRQDPGLGLRLIYFSYDVKMKEKGDIPEGYSVSREKKERFSLILESASTNQTSMYLCASSPYQETQYFGPGTRLLVL.

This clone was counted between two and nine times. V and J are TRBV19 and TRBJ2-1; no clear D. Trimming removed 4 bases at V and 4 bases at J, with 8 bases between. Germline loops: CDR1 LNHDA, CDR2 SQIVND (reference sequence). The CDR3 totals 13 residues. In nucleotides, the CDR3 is TGTGCCAGTAGTAACAGTTTTTACAATGAGCAGTTCTTC. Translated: CASSNSFYNEQFF.

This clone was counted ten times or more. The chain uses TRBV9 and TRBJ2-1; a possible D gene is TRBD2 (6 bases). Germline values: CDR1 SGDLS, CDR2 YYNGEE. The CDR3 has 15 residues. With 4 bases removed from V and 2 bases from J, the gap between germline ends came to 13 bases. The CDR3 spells CASSPPGGTYNEQFF. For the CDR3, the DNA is TGTGCCAGCAGCCCACCCGGGGGAACCTACAATGAGCAGTTCTTC.

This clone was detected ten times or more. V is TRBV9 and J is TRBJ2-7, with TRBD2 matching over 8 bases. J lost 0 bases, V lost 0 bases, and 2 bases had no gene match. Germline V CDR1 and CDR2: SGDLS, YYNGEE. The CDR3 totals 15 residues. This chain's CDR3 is CASSVASGHSYEQYF. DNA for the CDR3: TGTGCCAGCAGCGTAGCTAGCGGGCACTCCTACGAGCAGTACTTC. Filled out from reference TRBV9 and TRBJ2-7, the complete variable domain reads DSGVTQTPKHLITATGQRVTLRCSPRSGDLSVYWYQQSLDQGLQFLIQYYNGEERAKGNILERFSAQQFPDLHSELNLSSLELGDSALYFCASSVASGHSYEQYFGPGTRLTVT.

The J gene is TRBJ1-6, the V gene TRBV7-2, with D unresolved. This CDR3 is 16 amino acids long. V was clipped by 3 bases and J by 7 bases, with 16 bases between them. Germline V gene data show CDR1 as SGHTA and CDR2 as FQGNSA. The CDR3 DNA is TGTGCCAGCAGCTTGCGGGCCGGGCCGAAGAATTCACCCCTCCACTTT. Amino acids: CASSLRAGPKNSPLHF.

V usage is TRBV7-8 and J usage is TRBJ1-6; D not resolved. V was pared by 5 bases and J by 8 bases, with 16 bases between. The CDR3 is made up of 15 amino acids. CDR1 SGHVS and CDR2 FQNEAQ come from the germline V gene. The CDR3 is CASSVHGLVDSPLHF. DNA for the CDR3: TGTGCCAGCAGCGTACATGGACTCGTCGATTCACCCCTCCACTTT.

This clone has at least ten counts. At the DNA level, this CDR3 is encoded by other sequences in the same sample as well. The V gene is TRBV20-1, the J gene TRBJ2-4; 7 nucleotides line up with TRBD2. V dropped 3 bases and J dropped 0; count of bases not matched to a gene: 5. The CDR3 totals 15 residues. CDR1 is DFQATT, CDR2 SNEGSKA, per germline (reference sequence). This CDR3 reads CSARSGDGAKNIQYF. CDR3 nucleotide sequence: TGCAGTGCTAGGAGCGGGGACGGAGCCAAAAACATTCAGTACTTC.

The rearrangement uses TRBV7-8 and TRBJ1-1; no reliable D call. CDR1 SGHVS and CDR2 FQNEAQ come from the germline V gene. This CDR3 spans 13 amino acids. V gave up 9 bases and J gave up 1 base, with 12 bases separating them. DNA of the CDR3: TGTGCCAGTATTTCAGGAACGAACACTGAAGCTTTCTTT. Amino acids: CASISGTNTEAFF.

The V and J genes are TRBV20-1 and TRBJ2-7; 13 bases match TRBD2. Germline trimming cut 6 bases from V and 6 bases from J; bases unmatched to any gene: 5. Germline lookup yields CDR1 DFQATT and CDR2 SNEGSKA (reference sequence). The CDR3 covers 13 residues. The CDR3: CSADRTSGSEQYF. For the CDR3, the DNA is TGCAGTGCCGACCGGACTAGCGGGAGCGAGCAGTACTTC.

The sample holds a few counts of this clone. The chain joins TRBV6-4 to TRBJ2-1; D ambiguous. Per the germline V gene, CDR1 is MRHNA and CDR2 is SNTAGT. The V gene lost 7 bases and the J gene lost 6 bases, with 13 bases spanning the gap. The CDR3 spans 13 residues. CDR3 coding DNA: TGTGCCAGCACCCGAGGCGATGCCAATGAGCAGTTCTTC. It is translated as CASTRGDANEQFF.

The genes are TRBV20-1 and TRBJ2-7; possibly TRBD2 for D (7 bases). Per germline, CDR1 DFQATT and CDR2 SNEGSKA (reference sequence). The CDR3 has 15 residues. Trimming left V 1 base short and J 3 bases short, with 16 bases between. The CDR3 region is CSARVGGRGNYEQYF. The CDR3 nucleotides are TGCAGTGCTAGAGTTGGGGGGAGGGGGAACTACGAGCAGTACTTC.

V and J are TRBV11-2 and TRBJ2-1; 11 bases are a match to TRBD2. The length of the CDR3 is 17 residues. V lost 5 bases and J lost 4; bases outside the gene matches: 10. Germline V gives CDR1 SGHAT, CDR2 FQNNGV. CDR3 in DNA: TGTGCCAGCAGCACGGGACTAGCGGTAGTAGGATACAATGAGCAGTTCTTC. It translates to CASSTGLAVVGYNEQFF. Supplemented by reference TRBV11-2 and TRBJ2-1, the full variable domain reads EAGVAQSPRYKIIEKRQSVAFWCNPISGHATLYWYQQILGQGPKLLIQFQNNGVVDDSQLPKDRFSAERLKGVDSTLKIQPAKLEDSAVYLCASSTGLAVVGYNEQFFGPGTRLTVL.

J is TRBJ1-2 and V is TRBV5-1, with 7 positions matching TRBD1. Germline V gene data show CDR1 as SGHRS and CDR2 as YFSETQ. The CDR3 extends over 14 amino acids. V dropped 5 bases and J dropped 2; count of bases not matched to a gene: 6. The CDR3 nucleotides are TGCGCCAGCAGACGACAGGGTGGCAACTATGGCTACACCTTC. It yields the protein CASRRQGGNYGYTF. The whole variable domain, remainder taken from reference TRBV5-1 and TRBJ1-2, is KAGVTQTPRYLIKTRGQQVTLSCSPISGHRSVSWYQQTPGQGLQFLFEYFSETQRNKGNFPGRFSGRQFSNSRSEMNVSTLELGDSALYLCASRRQGGNYGYTFGSGTRLTVV.

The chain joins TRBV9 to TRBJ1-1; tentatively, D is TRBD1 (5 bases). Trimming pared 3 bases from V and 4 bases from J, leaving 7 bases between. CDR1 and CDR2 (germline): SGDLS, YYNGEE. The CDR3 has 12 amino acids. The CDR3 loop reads CASSGGATEAFF. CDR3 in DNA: TGTGCCAGCAGCGGAGGGGCCACTGAAGCTTTCTTT.

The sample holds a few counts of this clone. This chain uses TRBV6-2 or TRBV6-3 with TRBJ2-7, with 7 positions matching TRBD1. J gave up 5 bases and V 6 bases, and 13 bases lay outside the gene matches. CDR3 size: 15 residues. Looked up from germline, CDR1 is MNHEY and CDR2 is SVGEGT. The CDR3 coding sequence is TGTGCCAGCAGCTCTCCCTCGACAGGGTGGGACGAGCAGTACTTC. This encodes CASSSPSTGWDEQYF.

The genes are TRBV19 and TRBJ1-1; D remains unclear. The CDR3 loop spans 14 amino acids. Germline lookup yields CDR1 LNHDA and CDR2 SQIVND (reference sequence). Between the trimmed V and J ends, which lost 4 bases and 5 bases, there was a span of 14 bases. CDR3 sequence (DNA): TGTGCCAGTAGTAGACATCGGGGTTGGACTGAAGCTTTCTTT. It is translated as CASSRHRGWTEAFF. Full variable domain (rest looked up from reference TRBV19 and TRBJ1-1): DGGITQSPKYLFRKEGQNVTLSCEQNLNHDAMYWYRQDPGQGLRLIYYSQIVNDFQKGDIAEGYSVSREKKESFPLTVTSAQKNPTAFYLCASSRHRGWTEAFFGQGTRLTVV.

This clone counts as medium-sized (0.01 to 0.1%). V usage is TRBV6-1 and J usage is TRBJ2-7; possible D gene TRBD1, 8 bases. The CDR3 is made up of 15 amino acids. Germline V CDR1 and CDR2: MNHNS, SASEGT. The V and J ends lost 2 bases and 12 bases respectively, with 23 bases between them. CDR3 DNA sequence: TGTGCCAGCAGTGAAAACAGGGGGGGTTACGATCAGTGGTACTTC. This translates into CASSENRGGYDQWYF.